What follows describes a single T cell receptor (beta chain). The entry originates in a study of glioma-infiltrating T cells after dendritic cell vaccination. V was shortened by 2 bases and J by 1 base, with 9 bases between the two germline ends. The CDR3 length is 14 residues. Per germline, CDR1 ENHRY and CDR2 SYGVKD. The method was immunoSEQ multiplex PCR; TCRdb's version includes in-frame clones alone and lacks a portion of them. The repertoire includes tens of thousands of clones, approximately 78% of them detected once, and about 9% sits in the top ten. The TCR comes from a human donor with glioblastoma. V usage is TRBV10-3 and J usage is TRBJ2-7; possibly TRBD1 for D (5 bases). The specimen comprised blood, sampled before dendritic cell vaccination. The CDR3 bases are TGTGCCATCAGTGAGCTCCCAGGGTCCTACGAGCAGTACTTC. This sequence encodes CAISELPGSYEQYF.